The text below deals with one T cell receptor beta chain. The antigen remains unidentified. As for time point: persistent/refractory GD, antithyroid drugs over 5 years with positive TRAb. TCR sequences were obtained from RNA taken from PBMCs. An endocrinology unit in Xi'an, China, supplied the patients. The data were taken from a study of regulatory T cells in long-lasting Graves disease. Trimming pared 5 bases from V and 7 bases from J, leaving 15 bases between. The length of the CDR3 is 14 residues. General study findings and limits: TCR diversity was lower in persistent Graves' patients (versus newly diagnosed ones).

The authors built TCR beta libraries using iRepertoire HTBI primers and Arm-PCR of CDR3 regions. MiXCR, applied by TCRdb to the multiplex PCR reads, yields one record per CDR3 protein. The sample lists 500,000 to 800,000 distinct CDR3 sequences, 25% to 35% occurring once. The chain combines TRBV12-3 or TRBV12-4 with TRBJ1-5; D gene ambiguous. The clonotype was recovered from a female donor with Graves disease. The sample here was peripheral blood mononuclear cells (PBMCs), taken when the disease was refractory, from a patient treated with antithyroid drugs. The CDR3 DNA reads as TGTGCCAGCAGTCCCCTTATAGCGGGCCAGCCCCAGCATTTT. This sequence encodes CASSPLIAGQPQHF.